The rows below give T cell receptor beta chains drawn from one sample of a study of control samples from healthy donors and cancer patients. Repertoires were generated with immunoSEQ multiplex PCR, while TCRdb's copy carries only in-frame clones and drops some. The sample has some 130,000 clones; over 75% are singletons. The sequenced material came from blood. These receptors came from a man aged 40-49 years in good health. Each CDR3 is given with its conserved first and last residue. The D gene is left open where the match is weak. Clone size is not always given. Where it is, it says once, few, many or a class for expanded clones.

cdr3_aa | cdr3_nt | j_call | clone_size | v_call | d_call
CASSFANTEAFF | TGTGCCAGCAGCTTCGCAAACACTGAAGCTTTCTTT | TRBJ1-1 | . | TRBV13 | .
CASSRRDGYEQYF | TGTGCCAGCAGCCGACGGGACGGCTACGAGCAGTACTTC | TRBJ2-7 | . | TRBV7-8 | .
CASSRMPGKVSSQETQYF | TGTGCCAGTAGTAGAATGCCAGGGAAAGTTAGTTCCCAAGAGACCCAGTACTTC | TRBJ2-5 | once | TRBV19 | .
CSASVRDTGNQPQHF | TGCAGTGCTAGTGTCAGGGATACAGGCAATCAGCCCCAGCATTTT | TRBJ1-5 | . | TRBV20-1 | .
CASSVGQGAKQETQYF | TGTGCCAGCAGCGTAGGACAGGGGGCGAAGCAAGAGACCCAGTACTTC | TRBJ2-5 | few | TRBV7-9 | TRBD1
CASSSRGRPQHF | TGTGCCAGCAGTTCCAGGGGTCGCCCCCAGCATTTT | TRBJ1-5 | . | TRBV28 | .
CASSLRLIPEAFF | TGTGCCAGCAGCTTAAGGTTGATTCCTGAAGCTTTCTTT | TRBJ1-1 | few | TRBV11-2 | .
CATSEGRLAGAGELFF | TGTGCCACCAGCGAGGGGAGACTAGCGGGGGCCGGGGAGCTGTTTTTT | TRBJ2-2 | . | TRBV15 | TRBD2
CASSVSVAGNGELFF | TGTGCCAGCAGCGTATCGGTAGCGGGGAACGGGGAGCTGTTTTTT | TRBJ2-2 | . | TRBV9 | TRBD2
CASSVDEGWYEQYF | TGTGCCAGCAGCGTAGATGAGGGTTGGTACGAGCAGTACTTC | TRBJ2-7 | . | TRBV9 | .
CASSLDGGLVPEAFF | TGTGCCAGCAGCTTAGACGGGGGGCTGGTCCCTGAAGCTTTCTTT | TRBJ1-1 | . | TRBV7-9 | .
CASSLWRGEETQYF | TGCGCCAGCAGCTTGTGGCGGGGGGAAGAGACCCAGTACTTC | TRBJ2-5 | once | TRBV5-1 | TRBD2
CASSQGSEQYF | TGTGCCAGCAGCCAAGGGAGTGAGCAGTACTTC | TRBJ2-7 | . | TRBV3-1/TRBV3-2 | .
CASSFRGANTEAFF | TGTGCCAGCAGTTTCAGGGGGGCGAACACTGAAGCTTTCTTT | TRBJ1-1 | . | TRBV27 | TRBD1
CASSYGQGTEAFF | TGTGCCAGCAGTTACGGGCAGGGAACTGAAGCTTTCTTT | TRBJ1-1 | . | TRBV12-3/TRBV12-4 | .
CASSVRIRGDTGELFF | TGTGCCAGCAGCGTAAGAATCAGGGGTGACACCGGGGAGCTGTTTTTT | TRBJ2-2 | . | TRBV9 | .
CAWRIQGDQPQHF | TGTGCCTGGAGGATACAGGGGGATCAGCCCCAGCATTTT | TRBJ1-5 | . | TRBV30 | TRBD1
CASQGGAWNSPLHF | TGTGCCTCCCAAGGGGGGGCGTGGAATTCACCCCTCCACTTT | TRBJ1-6 | . | TRBV30 | .
CASSQWTGDTEAFF | TGTGCCAGCAGCCAATGGACAGGGGACACTGAAGCTTTCTTT | TRBJ1-1 | . | TRBV14 | TRBD1
CASSDRGRNPDTQYF | TGTGCCAGCAGCGACAGGGGGCGGAATCCAGATACGCAGTATTTT | TRBJ2-3 | . | TRBV28 | TRBD1